What follows describes a single T cell receptor (beta chain). This clone was counted once. The clone's antigen remains unknown. It has no much larger one-base neighbor in the sample; base qualities were not kept. Libraries came from the immunoSEQ multiplex PCR assay. For the multiplex PCR, a mixture combining 60 forward primers for TCR Vbeta segments and 13 reverse primers for TCR Jbeta segments was used. Amplification of the CDR3 region of rearranged TCR beta genes was performed with a multiplex PCR assay on genomic DNA. The Illumina HiSeq System was used to sequence the amplified TCR beta libraries as 87-base-pair reads. Turning to the authors' computational methods: A later analysis counted 75 million to 100 million unique TCR beta chains across the 666 repertoires, and some 12 million of these chains were shared by at least two donors. Raw reads were error-corrected and collapsed into unique sequences with a nearest-neighbor algorithm that merged closely related sequences to remove PCR and sequencing errors. CDR3 sequences were aligned to IMGT reference sequences to assign V, D and J gene segments. Each retained sequence needed at least a six-nucleotide match to both a V gene segment and a J gene segment. Rearrangements were called productive when the CDR3 lacked stop codons and stayed in frame with V and J; all others were non-productive. CDR3 was defined according to IMGT convention as the region running from the second conserved V-encoded cysteine to the conserved J-encoded phenylalanine. The earlier analysis of some 600 of the donors excluded sequences that lacked an unambiguous match to a single V gene segment. In an earlier analysis of approximately 590 of the donors, V segments were called functional above 56.7% productive rearrangements and were called segregating when the between-donor standard deviation exceeded 5%. To diagnose cytomegalovirus status from the catalog of TCR beta chain sequences, a statistical classification framework was built. In a later analysis, TCR nucleotide sequences were compared against IMGT/GENE-DB human TR gene sequences so that V and J genes could be assigned. In a later analysis, CDR3 sequences and most-parsimonious VDJ recombination scenarios were assigned using the TCRdist pipeline. In a later analysis, each TCR beta chain was defined by its CDR3 amino acid sequence together with its V-gene family, and reads lacking a unique V-gene family were excluded. In a later analysis, 450 to 600 highly shared, low-generation-probability nucleotide sequences were removed to address suspected cross-contamination and a sequencing artifact. A later analysis calculated a clonal expansion index for each public chain from normalized within-repertoire ranks of inferred template counts. Generation probabilities in a later analysis came from a VDJ recombination model fitted to out-of-frame rearrangements, and those results were checked against IGoR. In a later analysis, TCR-TCR, TCR-HLA and TCR-CMV co-occurrence was scored with hypergeometric tests, and a repertoire-size bias correction was applied to TCR pairs. A later analysis estimated false discovery rates by permuting HLA or CMV assignments 20 times. In a later analysis, co-occurring TCRs were grouped with DBSCAN, and TCRdist sequence similarity was added when clustering was performed within HLA-allele-positive subsets. Co-occurrence clustering excluded repertoires with fewer than 30,000 or more than 120,000 public chains, plus five with anomalous nucleotide sharing. TCRdb's version of the immuneACCESS table is confined to in-frame rearrangements and falls short of the full clone set. An unresolved V gene accounts for under half of the shortfall where checked; the remainder is of unknown origin. The V and J calls and clone size are taken from that table; D and trimming were inferred from the DNA. The sample has some 210,000 clones on record, under 85% of them singletons. Together, the top ten hold roughly a tenth of the sample.

The data derive from a study of cytomegalovirus exposure and HLA in healthy donors (dated by TCRdb to 2017 to 2019). As for the study more broadly: According to an earlier analysis of a few hundred of the donors, about 179 million T cells yielded over 100 million unique TCR beta sequences and approximately 300 Gb of sequence data. Donor age, sex, ethnicity and CMV serostatus were collected together with the repertoire data. About 320 gigabases of sequencing data and approximately 84 million unique TCR sequences were included in an early release covering several hundred HLA-typed donors. The study aimed to test whether signatures of past pathogen exposure could be identified by cataloging public T cell receptors. In addition to the first cohort of approximately 650 subjects, a separate validation cohort of 130 or so different subjects was used. All discovery cohort repertoires had been generated using a single sequencing platform. To decide whether each TCR beta V gene segment behaved as functional or pseudogenic, an earlier analysis of some 600 of the donors relied on high-throughput TCR beta sequencing. To study patterns of TCR occurrence, a later analysis re-analyzed previously published TCR beta repertoires from 666 donors and added high-resolution HLA genotyping. Four or five DR-DQ haplotypes were handled as single units for association and clustering because linkage in the cohort was strong. A later genetic analysis took genome-wide SNP genotypes for about three fifths of the 666 donors and used that subset as a discovery cohort. Among the approximately 430 genotyped donors, 81% belonged to the genetic ancestry cluster associated with self-reported Caucasian donors. Across 300 to 500 genotyped donors of the cohort, an average of about 240,000 unique TCR beta nucleotide sequences per donor were sequenced, and around 20% of those sequences were non-productive. To predict cytomegalovirus infection status, the study brought together high-throughput TCR immunosequencing, statistical association of individual TCRs with disease status, and machine learning. Class I and class II HLA loci were covered by the typing at four-digit resolution. The study profiled the T cell repertoires of 550 to 700 subjects by immunosequencing and related them to cytomegalovirus serostatus. Rather than drawing on any new phenotypic data, the later analysis identified candidate immune exposures from TCR beta sequences and the way those sequences occurred across donors. Typing coverage varied by locus: roughly 629-630 donors for A, B, C, DRB1 and DQB1; 500 to 550 for DQA1; 606 for DPA1; roughly 470 for DPB1. Overall results and qualifications from the work: This cohort had only TCR beta chains sequenced, and the lack of alpha or paired-chain data limited which features could be detected. When HLA alleles, especially DR and DQ, strongly co-occurred, attributing TCR associations to individual alleles was difficult. The classifier was reported to diagnose cytomegalovirus status with high specificity and sensitivity in both the original and validation cohorts. In a later analysis, several top co-occurrence clusters were reported to appear linked to parvovirus B19, influenza, CMV and Epstein-Barr virus. A total of roughly 160 TCR beta chains were listed by the study as associated with cytomegalovirus. A further reported finding was that TCR beta sequences accurately predicted the HLA-A and HLA-B alleles for most subjects in the first cohort. Linkage disequilibrium might explain the correlated functional status among segregating V segments, but an unknown experimental factor could not be excluded. A cluster of highly shared sequence variants was judged likely to represent a technical artifact of the sequencing pipeline. HLA typing was unavailable for some donors at each locus, so association tests used only the typed subset. Most CMV-associated TCR beta chains appeared to be HLA-restricted in a later analysis, and the HLA associations seemed to be driven largely by CMV exposure. A later analysis associated about 17,000 TCR beta sequences with specific HLA alleles at a false discovery rate of 0.05. According to a later analysis, TCR association rates differed among HLA loci, with DRB1 alleles showing the most associated TCRs and HLA-C alleles showing the fewest. Some IMGT-functional V segments, including TRBV6-2 and TRBV6-3, could not be told apart with the 87-base-pair reads, so those segments were excluded. Three of the identified cytomegalovirus-associated TCR beta chains were confirmed in vitro to be specific for cytomegalovirus antigens. Most TCR sequences were observed very rarely across donors, whereas some public TCRs were present in many individuals. An earlier analysis of roughly 570 of the donors showed that most TCR beta V segments appeared in productive rearrangements either about 87% or about 30% of the time, which broadly matched IMGT annotations. In a later analysis, HLA-associated TCR beta chains showed more clonal expansion and lower generation probabilities than non-associated chains that were equally common. CMV serostatus was the only immune exposure information available for the cohort. About 17 rarely observed V segments, including chromosome 9 orphons, were excluded from the earlier analysis of just under 600 of the donors because counts were too low. Compared with the roughly 700-donor mean, donors in an Asian-associated ancestry cluster had fewer N-insertions in productive TCRs, according to a later genetic analysis. An association between a missense DCLRE1C variant and V-gene and J-gene trimming of TCR beta chains was found in a later genetic analysis and replicated in an independent cohort. The authors suggested that the approach could potentially be extended to other disease states and immunological phenotypes. Roughly uniform sequencing depth across donors was assumed in presence/absence analyses, although this assumption may not hold.

The germline V gene gives CDR1 as SGHDT and CDR2 as YYEEEE. Trimming takes 2 bases from V and 13 bases from J, and the germline ends sit 15 bases apart. From its cysteine to its phenylalanine, the CDR3 spans 12 amino acids. The kept DNA is CDR3 alone, 36 bases in frame from the first base. The cohort was made up of hundreds of healthy bone marrow donors. All cohort members were sampled while nominally healthy, although unrecorded immune exposures were likely present. The donor tested CMV seropositive and was one of the 289 seropositive cohort members. A peripheral blood sample was collected from each donor, and TCR beta sequencing was performed on peripheral blood mononuclear cells. Genomic DNA was extracted from the blood cell samples with the Qiagen DNeasy Blood Extraction Kit.

The material sequenced was PBMCs. This TCR came from a woman aged 50 to 65 in good health and CMV-seropositive. The sequence is built from TRBV5-6 and TRBJ2-5, with a weak D call of TRBD2 (6 bases match). Here is the DNA: TGTGCCAGCAGCTTAGGGCTGGGCGGGACGTACTTC. Translated, this is CASSLGLGGTYF. Supplemented by the reference TRBV5-6 and TRBJ2-5 proteins around the CDR3, the complete variable domain is DAGVTQSPTHLIKTRGQQVTLRCSPKSGHDTVSWYQQALGQGPQFIFQYYEEEERQRGNFPDRFSGHQFPNYSSELNVNALLLGDSALYLCASSLGLGGTYFGPGTRLLVL.